The 27 T cell receptor beta chains given below trace back to one sample, sequenced in a study of Tregs in tolerant kidney transplant recipients. Data came from immunoSEQ multiplex PCR; TCRdb stores just in-frame clones and leaves some out. The sample holds some 68,000 clones; roughly 84% are singletons and the top ten take roughly 4.9%. Material for sequencing was CD4+ T cells from blood. Source of these receptors: a human donor in good health.

The chain recombines TRBV7-3 with TRBJ2-3; D is unresolved. The CDR3 totals 14 residues. CDR1 and CDR2 (germline): SGHTA, FQGTGA. The V gene lost 1 base and the J gene lost 1 base, with 6 bases spanning the gap. Written as DNA, the CDR3 is TGTGCCAGCAGCTTAAGATCAGGCACAGATACGCAGTATTTT. Protein: CASSLRSGTDTQYF. The variable domain in full, completed from reference TRBV7-3 and TRBJ2-3, reads GAGVSQTPSNKVTEKGKYVELRCDPISGHTALYWYRQSLGQGPEFLIYFQGTGAADDSGLPNDRFFAVRPEGSVSTLKIQRTERGDSAVYLCASSLRSGTDTQYFGPGTRLTVL.

The CDR3 loop is CASSSGLAAYNEQFF. CDR3 coding DNA: TGTGCCAGCAGCTCGGGACTAGCGGCCTACAATGAGCAGTTCTTC. The rearrangement joins TRBV7-3 to TRBJ2-1; TRBD2 aligns across 11 bases. The CDR3 has 15 amino acids. Losses at the gene ends were 4 bases for V and 2 bases for J; bases not matched to a gene: 1. Germline V gene lookup returns CDR1 SGHTA and CDR2 FQGTGA.

The chain couples TRBV7-2 to TRBJ2-2; D might be TRBD1 (6 bases). The CDR3 is 15 amino acids. The germline V gene has CDR1 SGHTA and CDR2 FQGNSA. V lost 2 bases and J lost 5, with 12 bases in between. DNA for the CDR3: TGTGCCAGCAGCTTACGGGACATAAGAACCGGGGAGCTGTTTTTT. It specifies CASSLRDIRTGELFF. Together with reference TRBV7-2 and TRBJ2-2, the CDR3 gives the full variable domain: GAGVSQSPSNKVTEKGKDVELRCDPISGHTALYWYRQSLGQGLEFLIYFQGNSAPDKSGLPSDRFSAERTGGSVSTLTIQRTQQEDSAVYLCASSLRDIRTGELFFGEGSRLTVL.

J is TRBJ2-3 and V is TRBV2; perhaps TRBD2 as D (5 bases). V lost 5 bases and J 0 bases, leaving 12 bases between the germline ends. Germline V CDR1 and CDR2: SNHLY, FYNNEI. This CDR3 is 15 amino acids long. The CDR3 region has the DNA TGTGCCAGCAGTTCCCTAGCAGATAGCACAGATACGCAGTATTTT. This gives the protein CASSSLADSTDTQYF.

The V gene is TRBV5-1, the J gene TRBJ2-3; possibly TRBD2 for D (6 bases). V lost 4 bases and J lost 0, with 15 bases in between. Germline lookup yields CDR1 SGHRS and CDR2 YFSETQ. This CDR3 contains 16 residues. The DNA for the CDR3 is TGCGCCAGCAGCCCGGGACTGGCAACTAGCACAGATACGCAGTATTTT. It codes for CASSPGLATSTDTQYF.

CDR3 residues: CASSYRVISYEQYF. The CDR3 DNA follows: TGCGCCAGCAGCTACAGGGTAATCTCCTACGAGCAGTACTTC. V and J are TRBV4-1 and TRBJ2-7; possible D gene TRBD1, 6 bases. Germline CDR1 reads MGHRA; CDR2 reads YSYEKL. V lost 5 bases, J lost 0 bases, and 11 bases lay in between. This CDR3 contains 14 residues.

The V and J genes are TRBV9 and TRBJ2-1, with 16 bases fitting TRBD2. Trimming at V came to 4 bases and at J to 6 bases, leaving 13 bases not matched to a gene. This CDR3 spans 19 amino acids. The germline V gene has CDR1 SGDLS and CDR2 YYNGEE. CDR3 coding DNA: TGTGCCAGCAGCTCCCCCTCGGGACTAGCGGGGGGGAACGTCAATGAGCAGTTCTTC. Translating gives CASSSPSGLAGGNVNEQFF.

This sequence joins TRBV5-1 and TRBJ1-1; 7 nucleotides agree with TRBD1. CDR3 length: 15 residues. J lost 1 base, V lost 4 bases, and 7 bases had no gene match. CDR1 is SGHRS, CDR2 YFSETQ, per germline. CDR3 in DNA: TGCGCCAGCAGCCCCAGACAGGGAGCGAACACTGAAGCTTTCTTT. It codes for CASSPRQGANTEAFF.

The rearrangement joins TRBV20-1 to TRBJ1-2, with unresolved D. Per germline, CDR1 DFQATT and CDR2 SNEGSKA (reference sequence). The CDR3 loop spans 11 amino acids. Between the trimmed V and J ends, which lost 1 base and 6 bases, there was a span of 6 bases. DNA for the CDR3: TGCAGTGCTAGAGGTATCAATGGCTACACCTTC. This codes for CSARGINGYTF.

CDR3 region: CASLLWVNTEAFF. The CDR3, as DNA: TGTGCCAGTCTTCTATGGGTGAACACTGAAGCTTTCTTT. The V gene is TRBV7-2, the J gene TRBJ1-1; D is uncertain. Germline CDR1 and CDR2: SGHTA and FQGNSA. V lost 9 bases and J lost 0, with 11 bases in between. CDR3 size: 13 residues.

The CDR3 loop is CASSLGGELGEQYF. The DNA of the CDR3 is TGTGCCAGCAGCCTGGGGGGGGAACTGGGCGAGCAGTACTTC. J is TRBJ2-7 and V is TRBV5-4, with TRBD2 identical over 7 bases. CDR1 and CDR2 (germline): SGHNT, YYREEE (reference sequence). The CDR3 length is 14 residues. V shed 4 bases, J shed 6 bases, and the junction held 10 bases outside the gene matches.

CDR3 nucleotide sequence: TGTGCCAGCAGCATCTCTACGGGACAACTCACCGGGGAGCTGTTTTTT. Its translation is CASSISTGQLTGELFF. The chain uses TRBV7-2 and TRBJ2-2; possible D gene TRBD1, 6 bases. Trimming pared 5 bases from V and 4 bases from J, leaving 17 bases between. CDR3 size: 16 residues. Germline CDR1 SGHTA, CDR2 FQGNSA.

This clone ranks as medium-sized. The CDR3 loop reads CAGGPQNNYGYTF. CDR3 in DNA: TGTGCCGGGGGTCCACAAAATAACTATGGCTACACCTTC. V gene TRBV6-6 combines with J gene TRBJ1-2; D may be TRBD1 (5 bases). Trimming left V 11 bases short and J 1 base short, with 14 bases between. The CDR3 has 13 residues. Germline values: CDR1 MNHNY, CDR2 SVGAGI (reference sequence).

This chain uses TRBV25-1 with TRBJ1-2, with TRBD1 as a possible D gene (5 bases). Trimming left V 5 bases short and J 2 bases short, with 12 bases between. Per the germline V gene, CDR1 is MGHDK and CDR2 is SYGVNS. This CDR3 has 14 residues. The CDR3 here is CASSTTGVNYGYTF. The DNA for the CDR3 is TGTGCCAGCAGTACCACAGGCGTGAACTATGGCTACACCTTC.

The chain links TRBV28 to TRBJ2-7, with 10 bases matching TRBD2. J was trimmed by 1 base and V by 5 bases; bases with no gene match: 5. Germline V gives CDR1 MDHEN, CDR2 SYDVKM. This CDR3 comprises 15 residues. The CDR3 DNA reads TGTGCCAGCAGTCCTAGCGGGAGTGTTTCCTACGAGCAGTACTTC. Its protein is CASSPSGSVSYEQYF.

The chain employs TRBV30 and TRBJ2-7, with D hard to call. CDR3 length: 11 amino acids. Germline CDR1 and CDR2: GTSNPN and SVGIG (reference sequence). Trimming removed 8 bases from V and 5 bases from J, with 13 bases in between. CDR3 residues: CAGSALDEQYF. The DNA for the CDR3 is TGTGCCGGCTCCGCATTGGACGAGCAGTACTTC.

This chain uses TRBV18 with TRBJ1-3; a possible D gene is TRBD1 (6 bases). Per the germline V gene, CDR1 is KGHSH and CDR2 is LQKENI. The CDR3 extends over 15 amino acids. V was trimmed by 6 bases and J by 4 bases, leaving 16 bases between them. The CDR3 bases are TGTGCCAGCTCGCCCTCCAGGGGATCCGGAAACACCATATATTTT. It encodes CASSPSRGSGNTIYF.

The genes are TRBV5-1 and TRBJ2-7; 11 nucleotides agree with TRBD2. The CDR3 extends over 16 amino acids. Germline trimming cut 4 bases from V and 3 bases from J; bases unmatched to any gene: 9. Germline V gives CDR1 SGHRS, CDR2 YFSETQ. The CDR3: CASSALPGTSGYEQYF. The CDR3 DNA follows: TGCGCCAGCAGCGCGCTCCCCGGGACTAGCGGCTACGAGCAGTACTTC.

V usage is TRBV7-3 and J usage is TRBJ2-1, with TRBD2 matching over 7 bases. Germline V gives CDR1 SGHTA, CDR2 FQGTGA. V was clipped by 1 base and J by 4 bases; unmatched bases: 4. This CDR3 has 15 residues. This CDR3 is CASSLRLAGYNEQFF. In DNA form, the CDR3 reads TGTGCCAGCAGCTTAAGACTAGCTGGTTACAATGAGCAGTTCTTC. Based on the CDR3 plus reference TRBV7-3 and TRBJ2-1, the full variable domain is GAGVSQTPSNKVTEKGKYVELRCDPISGHTALYWYRQSLGQGPEFLIYFQGTGAADDSGLPNDRFFAVRPEGSVSTLKIQRTERGDSAVYLCASSLRLAGYNEQFFGPGTRLTVL.

The chain couples TRBV19 to TRBJ2-5, with 8 bases matching TRBD2. The CDR3 spans 15 residues. The V and J ends lost 6 bases and 5 bases, in that order; junction bases with no gene match: 11. Looked up from germline, CDR1 is LNHDA and CDR2 is SQIVND (reference sequence). In DNA form, the CDR3 reads TGTGCCAGTAGCAGGGCGGGCGGGAGGCGCGAGACCCAGTACTTC. It translates to CASSRAGGRRETQYF.

The J gene is TRBJ2-7, the V gene TRBV7-6; 7 bases fit TRBD2. V lost 8 bases to trimming and J lost 2 bases; unmatched junction nucleotides: 9. Germline-derived CDR1 and CDR2 are SGHVS and FNYEAQ. The length of the CDR3 is 14 residues. The CDR3 nucleotides are TGTGCCAGCGCCTGGGCTAGCGGCCCCTACGAGCAGTACTTC. Encoded protein: CASAWASGPYEQYF.

The chain carries TRBV23-1 and TRBJ2-5; 8 bases agree with TRBD1. TRBV23-1 is placed among ORFs of uncertain function. The length of the CDR3 is 16 residues. The junction had 5 bases not matched to a gene; V was cut back by 0 bases and J by 2 bases. Here the CDR3 reads CASSQSQGGRQETQYF. The CDR3 DNA reads TGCGCCAGCAGTCAATCACAGGGGGGACGGCAAGAGACCCAGTACTTC.

The chain employs TRBV11-3 and TRBJ2-2, with D perhaps being TRBD1 or TRBD2 (6 bases each). The CDR3 sequence is 16 residues long. Trimming pared 5 bases from V and 6 bases from J, leaving 19 bases between. CDR1 and CDR2 from the germline V gene are SGHNT and YENEEA. CDR3 nucleotides: TGTGCCAGCAGCCCCGGGGGCGGGGACGCCGCCGGGGAGCTGTTTTTT. Amino acid sequence: CASSPGGGDAAGELFF.

The chain has TRBV6-1 and TRBJ1-2; D is unresolved. V was cut by 10 bases and J by 4 bases, with 22 bases left in between. The germline V gene encodes CDR1 MNHNS and CDR2 SASEGT. This CDR3 spans 15 amino acids. CDR3 in amino acids: CATLQTATYRYGYTF. In DNA form, the CDR3 reads TGTGCCACACTACAAACAGCGACCTACCGCTATGGCTACACCTTC.

The chain joins TRBV7-2 to TRBJ1-3, with D hard to call. Per germline, CDR1 SGHTA and CDR2 FQGNSA. The CDR3 is 14 amino acids. V was trimmed by 0 bases and J by 1 base, leaving 4 bases between them. The DNA of the CDR3 is TGTGCCAGCAGCTTAGCGGGGTCTGGAAACACCATATATTTT. Translation gives CASSLAGSGNTIYF. Combining the CDR3 with reference TRBV7-2 and TRBJ1-3 gives the whole variable domain GAGVSQSPSNKVTEKGKDVELRCDPISGHTALYWYRQSLGQGLEFLIYFQGNSAPDKSGLPSDRFSAERTGGSVSTLTIQRTQQEDSAVYLCASSLAGSGNTIYFGEGSWLTVV.

The rearrangement joins TRBV28 to TRBJ1-1, with D possibly TRBD1 on 5 matching bases. V was pared by 6 bases and J by 4 bases, with 18 bases between. CDR1 and CDR2 (germline): MDHEN, SYDVKM. This CDR3 comprises 15 residues. The CDR3 reads CASRLRARVGTEAFF. In DNA form, the CDR3 reads TGTGCCAGCAGGCTACGGGCCAGGGTGGGCACTGAAGCTTTCTTT.

This chain joins TRBV29-1 and TRBJ2-1, with D possibly matching TRBD2 (6 bases). The CDR3 runs to 15 residues. CDR1 and CDR2 (germline): SQVTM, ANQGSEA. The ends were cut back, 6 bases at V and 8 bases at J, with 23 bases in the middle. The CDR3, as DNA: TGCAGCGTCCCCCCGGAGTTGGGGGAGGAAGATGAGCAGTTCTTC. Protein product: CSVPPELGEEDEQFF.